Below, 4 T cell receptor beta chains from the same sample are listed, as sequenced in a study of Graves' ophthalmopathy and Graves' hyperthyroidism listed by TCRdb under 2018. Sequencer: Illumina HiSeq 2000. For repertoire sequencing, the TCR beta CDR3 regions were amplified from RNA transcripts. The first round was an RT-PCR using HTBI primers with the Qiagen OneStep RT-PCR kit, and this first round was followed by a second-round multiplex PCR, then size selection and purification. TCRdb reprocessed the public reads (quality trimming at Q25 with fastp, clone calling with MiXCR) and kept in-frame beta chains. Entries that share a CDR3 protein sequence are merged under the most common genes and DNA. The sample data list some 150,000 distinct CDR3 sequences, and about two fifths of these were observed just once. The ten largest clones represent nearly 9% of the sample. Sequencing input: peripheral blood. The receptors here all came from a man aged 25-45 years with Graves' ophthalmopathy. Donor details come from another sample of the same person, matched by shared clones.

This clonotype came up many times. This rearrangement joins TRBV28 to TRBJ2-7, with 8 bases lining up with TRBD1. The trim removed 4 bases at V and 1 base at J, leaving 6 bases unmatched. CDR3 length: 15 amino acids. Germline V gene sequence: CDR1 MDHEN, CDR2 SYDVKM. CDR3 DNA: TGTGCCAGCAGTTCGGACAGGGATTTTTCCTACGAGCAGTACTTC. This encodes CASSSDRDFSYEQYF.

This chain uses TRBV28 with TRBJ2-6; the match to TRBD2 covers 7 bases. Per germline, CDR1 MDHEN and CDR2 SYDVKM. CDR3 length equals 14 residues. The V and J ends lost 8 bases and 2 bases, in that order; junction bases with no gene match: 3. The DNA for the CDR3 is TGTGCCAGCCGGGGGGTAACTGGGGCCAACGTCCTGACTTTC. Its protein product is CASRGVTGANVLTF.

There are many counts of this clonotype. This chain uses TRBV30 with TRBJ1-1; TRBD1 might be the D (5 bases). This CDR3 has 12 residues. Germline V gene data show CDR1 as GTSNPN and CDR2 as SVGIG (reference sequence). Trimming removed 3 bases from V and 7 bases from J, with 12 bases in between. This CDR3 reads CAWRPWGIEAFF. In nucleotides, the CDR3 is TGTGCCTGGAGACCCTGGGGCATTGAAGCTTTCTTT.

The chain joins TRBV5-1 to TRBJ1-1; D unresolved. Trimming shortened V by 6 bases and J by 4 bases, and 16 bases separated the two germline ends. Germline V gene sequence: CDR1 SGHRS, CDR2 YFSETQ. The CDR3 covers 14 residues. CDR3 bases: TGCGCCAGCACCCCTATGGCAGGCGGCACTGAAGCTTTCTTT. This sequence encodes CASTPMAGGTEAFF.